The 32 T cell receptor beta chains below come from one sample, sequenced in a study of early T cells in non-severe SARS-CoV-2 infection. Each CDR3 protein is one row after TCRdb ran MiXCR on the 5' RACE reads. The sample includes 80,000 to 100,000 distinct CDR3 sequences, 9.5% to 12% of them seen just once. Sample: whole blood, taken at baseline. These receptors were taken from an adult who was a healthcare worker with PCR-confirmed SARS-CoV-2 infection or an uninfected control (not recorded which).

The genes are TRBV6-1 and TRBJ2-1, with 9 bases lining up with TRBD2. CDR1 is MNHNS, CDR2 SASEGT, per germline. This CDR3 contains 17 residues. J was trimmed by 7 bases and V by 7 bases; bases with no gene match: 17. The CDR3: CASKEAGGLESANEQFF. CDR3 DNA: TGTGCCAGCAAAGAGGCGGGGGGGCTAGAAAGTGCGAATGAGCAGTTCTTC.

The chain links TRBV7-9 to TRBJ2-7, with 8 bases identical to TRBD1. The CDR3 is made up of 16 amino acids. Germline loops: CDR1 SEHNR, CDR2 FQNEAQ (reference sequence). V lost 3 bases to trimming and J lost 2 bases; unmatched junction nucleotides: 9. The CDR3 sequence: CASSLGQAPLPYEQYF. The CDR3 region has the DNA TGTGCCAGCAGCTTGGGACAGGCGCCCCTCCCCTACGAGCAGTACTTC.

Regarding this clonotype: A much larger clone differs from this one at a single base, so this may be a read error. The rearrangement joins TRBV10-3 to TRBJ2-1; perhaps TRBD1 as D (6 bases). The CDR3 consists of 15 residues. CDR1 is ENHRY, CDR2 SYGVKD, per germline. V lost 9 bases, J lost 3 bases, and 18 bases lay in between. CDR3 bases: TGTGCCATTCGCCCCGGGACATATTACTACAATGAGCAGTTCTTC. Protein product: CAIRPGTYYYNEQFF.

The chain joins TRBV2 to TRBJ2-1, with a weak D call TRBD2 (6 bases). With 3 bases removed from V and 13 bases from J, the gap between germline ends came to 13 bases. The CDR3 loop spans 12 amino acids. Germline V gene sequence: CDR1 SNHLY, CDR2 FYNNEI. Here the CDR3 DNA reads TGTGCCAGCAGTGACCGGGACTCCCAACAGTTCTTC. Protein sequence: CASSDRDSQQFF.

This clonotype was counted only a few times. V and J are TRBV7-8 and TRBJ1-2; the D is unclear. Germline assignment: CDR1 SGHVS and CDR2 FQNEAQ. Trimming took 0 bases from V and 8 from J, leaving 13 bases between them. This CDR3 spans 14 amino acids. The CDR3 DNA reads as TGTGCCAGCAGCTTAGCGATGACCGAGCAAGGCTACACCTTC. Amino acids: CASSLAMTEQGYTF.

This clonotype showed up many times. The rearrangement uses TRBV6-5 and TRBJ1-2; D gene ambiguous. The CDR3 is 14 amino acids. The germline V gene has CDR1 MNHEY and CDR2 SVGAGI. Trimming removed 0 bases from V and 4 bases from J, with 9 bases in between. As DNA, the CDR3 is TGTGCCAGCAGTTACTCCTCCGGCATCTATGGCTACACCTTC. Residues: CASSYSSGIYGYTF.

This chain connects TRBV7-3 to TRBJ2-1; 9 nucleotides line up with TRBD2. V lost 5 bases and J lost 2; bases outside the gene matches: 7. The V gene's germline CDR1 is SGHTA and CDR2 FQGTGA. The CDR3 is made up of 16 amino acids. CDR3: CASSGVLAGTYNEQFF. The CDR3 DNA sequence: TGTGCCAGCAGCGGAGTCCTAGCGGGGACCTACAATGAGCAGTTCTTC.

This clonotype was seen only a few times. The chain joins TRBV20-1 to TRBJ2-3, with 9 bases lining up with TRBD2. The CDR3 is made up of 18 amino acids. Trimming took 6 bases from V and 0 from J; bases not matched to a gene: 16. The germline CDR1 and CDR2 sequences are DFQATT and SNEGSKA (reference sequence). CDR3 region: CSAPMASGGPTSTDTQYF. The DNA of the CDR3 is TGCAGTGCCCCTATGGCCAGCGGGGGGCCCACTAGCACAGATACGCAGTATTTT.

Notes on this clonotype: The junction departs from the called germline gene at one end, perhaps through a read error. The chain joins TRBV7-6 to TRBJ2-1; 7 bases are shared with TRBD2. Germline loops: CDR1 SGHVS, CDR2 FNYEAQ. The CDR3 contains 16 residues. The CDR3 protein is CTSSLDTAGAPNEQFF. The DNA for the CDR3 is TGTACCAGCAGCTTAGATACGGCGGGAGCACCCAATGAGCAGTTCTTC.

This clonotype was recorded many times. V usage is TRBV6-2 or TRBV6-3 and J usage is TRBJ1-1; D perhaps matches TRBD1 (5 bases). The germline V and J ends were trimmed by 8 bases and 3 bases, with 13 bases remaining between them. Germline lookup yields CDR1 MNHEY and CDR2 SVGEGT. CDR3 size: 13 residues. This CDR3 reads CASRPQGYTEAFF. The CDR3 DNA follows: TGTGCCAGCCGTCCTCAGGGATACACTGAAGCTTTCTTT.

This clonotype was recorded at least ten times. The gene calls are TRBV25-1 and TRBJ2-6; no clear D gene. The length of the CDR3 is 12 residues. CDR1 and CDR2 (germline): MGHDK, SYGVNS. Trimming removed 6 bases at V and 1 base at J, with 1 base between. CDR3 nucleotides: TGTGCCAGCAGGTCTGGGGCCAACGTCCTGACTTTC. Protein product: CASRSGANVLTF.

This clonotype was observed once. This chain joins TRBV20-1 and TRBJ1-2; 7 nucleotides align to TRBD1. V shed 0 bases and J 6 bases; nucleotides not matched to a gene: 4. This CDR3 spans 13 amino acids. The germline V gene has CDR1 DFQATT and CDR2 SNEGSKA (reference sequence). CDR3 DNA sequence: TGCAGTGCTAGAGAGACCGGGACAGATGGCTACACCTTC. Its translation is CSARETGTDGYTF.

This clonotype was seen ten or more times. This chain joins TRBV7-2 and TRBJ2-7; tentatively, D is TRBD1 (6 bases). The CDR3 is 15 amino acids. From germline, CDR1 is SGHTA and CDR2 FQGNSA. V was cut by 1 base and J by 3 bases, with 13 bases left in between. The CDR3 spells CASSLDLQGVYEQYF. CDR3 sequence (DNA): TGTGCCAGCAGCTTAGACTTACAGGGAGTCTACGAGCAGTACTTC.

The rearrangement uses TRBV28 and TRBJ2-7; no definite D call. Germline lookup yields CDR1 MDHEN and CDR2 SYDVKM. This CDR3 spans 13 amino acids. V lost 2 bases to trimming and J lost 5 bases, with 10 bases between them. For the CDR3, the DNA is TGTGCCAGCAGTTTAAGGGAAACCGACGAGCAGTACTTC. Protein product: CASSLRETDEQYF.

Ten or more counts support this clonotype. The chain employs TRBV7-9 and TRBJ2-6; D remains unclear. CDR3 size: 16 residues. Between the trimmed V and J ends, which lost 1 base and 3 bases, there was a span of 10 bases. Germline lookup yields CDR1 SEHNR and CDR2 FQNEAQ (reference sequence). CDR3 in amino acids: CASSLGRAFGANVLTF. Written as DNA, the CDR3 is TGTGCCAGCAGCTTAGGAAGGGCTTTTGGGGCCAACGTCCTGACTTTC.

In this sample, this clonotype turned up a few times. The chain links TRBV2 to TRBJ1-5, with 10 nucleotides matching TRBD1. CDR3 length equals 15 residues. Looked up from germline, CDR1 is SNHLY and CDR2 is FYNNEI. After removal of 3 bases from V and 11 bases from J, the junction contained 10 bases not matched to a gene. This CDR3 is CASSEWDRGSRAQHF. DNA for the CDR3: TGTGCCAGCAGTGAGTGGGACAGGGGTTCCCGGGCCCAGCATTTT. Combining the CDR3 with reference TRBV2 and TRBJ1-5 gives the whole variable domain EPEVTQTPSHQVTQMGQEVILRCVPISNHLYFYWYRQILGQKVEFLVSFYNNEISEKSEIFDDQFSVERPDGSNFTLKIRSTKLEDSAMYFCASSEWDRGSRAQHFGDGTRLSIL.

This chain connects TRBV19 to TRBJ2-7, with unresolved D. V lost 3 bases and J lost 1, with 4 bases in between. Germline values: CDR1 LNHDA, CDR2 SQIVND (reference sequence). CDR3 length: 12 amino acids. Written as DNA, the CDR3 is TGTGCCAGTAGTATGTCGTCCTACGAGCAGTACTTC. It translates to CASSMSSYEQYF.

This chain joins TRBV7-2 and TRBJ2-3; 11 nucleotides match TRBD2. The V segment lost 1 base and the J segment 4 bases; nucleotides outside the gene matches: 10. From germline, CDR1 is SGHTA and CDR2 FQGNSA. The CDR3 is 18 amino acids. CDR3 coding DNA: TGTGCCAGCAGCTTAGGAGTAGCGGGGGGGCCCGGGTCAGATACGCAGTATTTT. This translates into CASSLGVAGGPGSDTQYF.

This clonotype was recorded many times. CDR3 in DNA: TGTGCCAGCAGCTTAGTTGGCGAAACTGAAGCTTTCTTT. Protein sequence: CASSLVGETEAFF. The V and J genes are TRBV11-2 and TRBJ1-1, with D unresolved. Deletions cut 1 base from V and 5 bases from J, with 8 bases between. CDR3 length: 13 amino acids. CDR1 SGHAT and CDR2 FQNNGV come from the germline V gene.

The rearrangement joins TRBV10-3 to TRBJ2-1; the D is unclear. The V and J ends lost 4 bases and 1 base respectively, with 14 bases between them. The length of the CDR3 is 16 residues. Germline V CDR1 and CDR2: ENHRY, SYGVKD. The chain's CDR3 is CAISAGRLGSYNEQFF. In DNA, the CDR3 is TGTGCCATCAGTGCTGGTCGATTGGGGTCCTACAATGAGCAGTTCTTC.

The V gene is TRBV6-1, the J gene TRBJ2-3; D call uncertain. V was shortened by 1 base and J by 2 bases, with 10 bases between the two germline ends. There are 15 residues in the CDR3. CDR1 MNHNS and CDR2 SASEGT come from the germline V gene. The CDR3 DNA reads TGTGCCAGCAGTGAAGTTGGTACTCACACAGATACGCAGTATTTT. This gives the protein CASSEVGTHTDTQYF.

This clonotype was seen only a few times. The chain's CDR3 is CASRLYPYGYTF. As DNA, the CDR3 is TGTGCCAGCAGACTCTACCCCTATGGCTACACCTTC. The chain links TRBV12-3 or TRBV12-4 to TRBJ1-2, with no clear D. The CDR3 runs 12 residues. V dropped 6 bases and J dropped 4 bases, with 9 bases sitting between them.

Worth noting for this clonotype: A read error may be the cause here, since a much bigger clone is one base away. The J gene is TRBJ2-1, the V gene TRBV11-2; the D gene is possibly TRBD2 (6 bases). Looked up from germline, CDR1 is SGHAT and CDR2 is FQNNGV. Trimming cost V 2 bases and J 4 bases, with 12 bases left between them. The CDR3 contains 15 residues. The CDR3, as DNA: TGTGCCAGCAGCTTAACTAGCAGTGGATACAATGAGCAGTTCTTC. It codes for CASSLTSSGYNEQFF.

The CDR3 DNA reads as TGCGCCAGCAGCCGCTCGGGCGGGACGAACACCGGGGAGCTGTTTTTT. This gives the protein CASSRSGGTNTGELFF. The chain employs TRBV5-1 and TRBJ2-2; weak D call: TRBD2 (6 bases). Germline values: CDR1 SGHRS, CDR2 YFSETQ. The V and J ends lost 4 bases and 0 bases respectively, with 13 bases between them. The CDR3 loop spans 16 amino acids.

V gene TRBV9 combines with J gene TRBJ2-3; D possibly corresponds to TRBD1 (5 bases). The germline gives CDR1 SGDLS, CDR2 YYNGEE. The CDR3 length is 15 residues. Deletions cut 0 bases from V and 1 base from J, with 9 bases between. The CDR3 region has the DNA TGTGCCAGCAGCGTAGACGGCAGGGGCACAGATACGCAGTATTTT. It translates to CASSVDGRGTDTQYF.

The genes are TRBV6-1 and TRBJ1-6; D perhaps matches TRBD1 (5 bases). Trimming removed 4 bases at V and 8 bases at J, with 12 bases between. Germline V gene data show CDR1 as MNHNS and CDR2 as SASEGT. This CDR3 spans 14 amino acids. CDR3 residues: CASSARQKDSPLHF. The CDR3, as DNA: TGTGCCAGCAGTGCCCGACAGAAGGATTCACCCCTCCACTTT.

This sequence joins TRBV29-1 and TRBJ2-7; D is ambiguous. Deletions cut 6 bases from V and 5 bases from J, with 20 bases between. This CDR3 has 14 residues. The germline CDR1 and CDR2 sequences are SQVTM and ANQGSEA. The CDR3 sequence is CSVGSTKRIDEQYF. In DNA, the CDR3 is TGCAGCGTCGGCAGTACGAAGCGTATAGACGAGCAGTACTTC.

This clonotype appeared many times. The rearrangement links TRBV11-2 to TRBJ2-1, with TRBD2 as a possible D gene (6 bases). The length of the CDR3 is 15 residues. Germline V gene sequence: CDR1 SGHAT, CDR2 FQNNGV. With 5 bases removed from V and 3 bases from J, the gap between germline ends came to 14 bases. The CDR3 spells CASSETSSLYNEQFF. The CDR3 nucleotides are TGTGCCAGCAGCGAAACTAGCTCCCTCTACAATGAGCAGTTCTTC.

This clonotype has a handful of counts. The CDR3 bases are TGTGCCAGCAGCTTAACTGCGTCAGGATGGCCCACCCATAATTCACCCCTCCACTTT. Protein: CASSLTASGWPTHNSPLHF. The rearrangement links TRBV7-3 to TRBJ1-6; D ambiguous. V was clipped by 0 bases and J by 5 bases, with 20 bases between them. The CDR3 has 19 amino acids. Per germline, CDR1 SGHTA and CDR2 FQGTGA. Drawing the rest from reference TRBV7-3 and TRBJ1-6, the complete variable domain is GAGVSQTPSNKVTEKGKYVELRCDPISGHTALYWYRQSLGQGPEFLIYFQGTGAADDSGLPNDRFFAVRPEGSVSTLKIQRTERGDSAVYLCASSLTASGWPTHNSPLHFGNGTRLTVT.

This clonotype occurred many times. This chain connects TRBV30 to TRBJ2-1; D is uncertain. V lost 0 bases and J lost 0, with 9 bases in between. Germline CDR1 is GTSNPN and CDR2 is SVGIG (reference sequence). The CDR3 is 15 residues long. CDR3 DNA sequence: TGTGCCTGGAGTGTAATGGCGAACTCCTACAATGAGCAGTTCTTC. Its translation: CAWSVMANSYNEQFF. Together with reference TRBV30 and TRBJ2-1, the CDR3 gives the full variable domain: SQTIHQWPATLVQPVGSPLSLECTVEGTSNPNLYWYRQAAGRGLQLLFYSVGIGQISSEVPQNLSASRPQDRQFILSSKKLLLSDSGFYLCAWSVMANSYNEQFFGPGTRLTVL.

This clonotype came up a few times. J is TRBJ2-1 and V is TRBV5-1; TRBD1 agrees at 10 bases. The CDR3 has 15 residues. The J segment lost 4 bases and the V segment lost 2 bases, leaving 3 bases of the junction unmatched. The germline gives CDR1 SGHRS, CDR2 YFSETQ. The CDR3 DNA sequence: TGCGCCAGCAGCTTCGACAGGGGGCGGTACAATGAGCAGTTCTTC. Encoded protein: CASSFDRGRYNEQFF.

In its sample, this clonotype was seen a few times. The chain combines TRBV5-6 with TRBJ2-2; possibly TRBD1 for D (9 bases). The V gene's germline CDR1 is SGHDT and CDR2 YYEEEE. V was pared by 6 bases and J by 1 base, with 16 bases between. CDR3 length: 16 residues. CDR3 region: CASTRGGQGNTGELFF. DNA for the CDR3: TGTGCCAGCACCCGGGGGGGACAGGGGAACACCGGGGAGCTGTTTTTT.